This T cell receptor (beta chain) was captured in a study of blood T cell repertoires in COVID-19. Overall study context: Sites in the United States, Italy and Spain provided acute and convalescent COVID-19 samples. The analysed material was cDNA or gDNA that came from T cells, B-cell-depleted T cells, or PBMCs.

The germline CDR1 and CDR2 sequences are LNHDA and SQIVND (reference sequence). Trimming removed 2 bases at V and 3 bases at J, with 7 bases between. The CDR3 length is 13 residues. Data came from immunoSEQ multiplex PCR; TCRdb stores just in-frame clones and leaves some out. The sample lists fewer than 300,000 clones; roughly nine tenths were seen once. Seattle patients were enrolled during active infection and followed longitudinally. The sequenced material came from peripheral blood. V is TRBV19 and J is TRBJ1-2; D unclear. The origin of this receptor is a woman aged 25 to 39 with COVID-19, enrolled during active disease. The CDR3 here is CASSISGYYGYTF. CDR3 nucleotide sequence: TGTGCCAGTAGTATATCCGGGTACTATGGCTACACCTTC.